Ten or more counts support the clone carrying this T cell receptor beta chain. Each CDR3 protein gets one entry after TCRdb re-called the 5' RACE reads with MiXCR. The table has 75,000 to 80,000 distinct CDR3 sequences, about 16% seen once. The germline V gene encodes CDR1 SGHVS and CDR2 FNYEAQ. This CDR3 region has 15 residues. Trimming removed 1 base at V and 0 bases at J, with 4 bases between. The data were obtained in a study of early T cells in non-severe SARS-CoV-2 infection. The rearrangement joins TRBV7-6 to TRBJ2-6; D is uncertain. The sequence was obtained from an adult who was a healthcare worker with PCR-confirmed SARS-CoV-2 infection or an uninfected control (not recorded which). Sequences were obtained from whole blood. CDR3 protein: CASSLVPSGANVLTF. Written as DNA, the CDR3 is TGTGCCAGCAGCTTAGTTCCCTCTGGGGCCAACGTCCTGACTTTC.